The entry below describes one TCR beta chain. This specimen belongs to a study of blood T cells in healthy people across ages. A J-beta primer mix and a sample-barcoded 5' primer were used in a second PCR of roughly 6 to 11 cycles. Each CDR3 protein gets one entry after TCRdb re-called the 5' RACE reads with MiXCR. The sample consists of around 800,000 distinct CDR3 sequences, around 25% of them appearing once. This CDR3 spans 13 amino acids. Trimming shortened V by 6 bases and J by 6 bases, and 15 bases separated the two germline ends. Per germline, CDR1 SQVTM and CDR2 ANQGSEA. These data were also filed under a second study, of T cells of mothers and their children.

The rearrangement uses TRBV29-1 and TRBJ2-1; TRBD1 is a possible D gene (5 bases). Material: blood. The source of this sequence is a boy between 5 and 17 years old in good health. The CDR3, as DNA: TGCAGCGTCCGGTCAGGGTCTCTCAATGAGCAGTTCTTC. Translation: CSVRSGSLNEQFF.